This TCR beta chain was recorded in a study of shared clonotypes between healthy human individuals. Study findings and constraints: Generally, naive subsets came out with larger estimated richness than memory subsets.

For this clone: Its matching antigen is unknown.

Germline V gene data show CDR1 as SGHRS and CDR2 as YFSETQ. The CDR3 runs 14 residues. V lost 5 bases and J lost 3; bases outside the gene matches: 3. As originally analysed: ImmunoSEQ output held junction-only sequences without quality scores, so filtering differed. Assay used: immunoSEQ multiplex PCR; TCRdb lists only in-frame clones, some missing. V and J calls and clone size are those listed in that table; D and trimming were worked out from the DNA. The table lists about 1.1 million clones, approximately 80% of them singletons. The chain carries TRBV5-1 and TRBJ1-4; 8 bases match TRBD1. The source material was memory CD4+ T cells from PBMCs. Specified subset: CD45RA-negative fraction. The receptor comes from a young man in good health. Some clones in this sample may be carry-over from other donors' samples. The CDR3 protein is CASRRTGSNEKLFF. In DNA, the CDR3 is TGCGCCAGCAGAAGGACAGGGTCTAATGAAAAACTGTTTTTT. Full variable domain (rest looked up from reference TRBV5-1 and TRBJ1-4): KAGVTQTPRYLIKTRGQQVTLSCSPISGHRSVSWYQQTPGQGLQFLFEYFSETQRNKGNFPGRFSGRQFSNSRSEMNVSTLELGDSALYLCASRRTGSNEKLFFGSGTQLSVL.